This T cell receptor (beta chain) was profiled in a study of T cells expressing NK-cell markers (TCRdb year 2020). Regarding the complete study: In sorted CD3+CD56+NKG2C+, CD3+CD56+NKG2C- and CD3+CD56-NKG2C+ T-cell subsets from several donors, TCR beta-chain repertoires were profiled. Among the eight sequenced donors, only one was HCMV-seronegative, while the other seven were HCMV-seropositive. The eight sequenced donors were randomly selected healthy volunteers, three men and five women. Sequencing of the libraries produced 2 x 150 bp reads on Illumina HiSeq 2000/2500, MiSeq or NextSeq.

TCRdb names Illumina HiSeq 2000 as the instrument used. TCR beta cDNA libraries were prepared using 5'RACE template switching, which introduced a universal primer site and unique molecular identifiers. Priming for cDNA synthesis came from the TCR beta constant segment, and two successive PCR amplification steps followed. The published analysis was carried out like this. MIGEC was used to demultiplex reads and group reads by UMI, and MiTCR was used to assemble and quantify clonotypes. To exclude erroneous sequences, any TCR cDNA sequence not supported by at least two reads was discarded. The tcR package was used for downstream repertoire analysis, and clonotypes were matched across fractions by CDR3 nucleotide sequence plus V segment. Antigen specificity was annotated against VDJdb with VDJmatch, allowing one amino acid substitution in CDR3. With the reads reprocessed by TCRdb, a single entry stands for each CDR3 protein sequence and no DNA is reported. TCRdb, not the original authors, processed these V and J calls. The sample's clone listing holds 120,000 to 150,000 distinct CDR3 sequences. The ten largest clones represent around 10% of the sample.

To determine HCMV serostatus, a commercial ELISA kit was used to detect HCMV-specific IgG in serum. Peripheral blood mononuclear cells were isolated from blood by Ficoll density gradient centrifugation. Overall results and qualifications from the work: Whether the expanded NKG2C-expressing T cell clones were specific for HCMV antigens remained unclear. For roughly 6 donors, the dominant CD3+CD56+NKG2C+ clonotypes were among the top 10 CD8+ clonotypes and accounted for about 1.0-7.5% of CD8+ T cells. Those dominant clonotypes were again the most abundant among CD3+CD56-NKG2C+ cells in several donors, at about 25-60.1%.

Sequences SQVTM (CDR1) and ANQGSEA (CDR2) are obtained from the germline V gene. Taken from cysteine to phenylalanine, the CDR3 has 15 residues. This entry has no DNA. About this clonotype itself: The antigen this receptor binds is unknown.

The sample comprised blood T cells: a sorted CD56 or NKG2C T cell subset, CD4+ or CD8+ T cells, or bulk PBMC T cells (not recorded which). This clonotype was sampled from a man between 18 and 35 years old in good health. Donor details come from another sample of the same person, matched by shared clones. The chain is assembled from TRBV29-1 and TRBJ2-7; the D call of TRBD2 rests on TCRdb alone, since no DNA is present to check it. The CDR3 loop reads CSVVSAGTSGYEQYF.